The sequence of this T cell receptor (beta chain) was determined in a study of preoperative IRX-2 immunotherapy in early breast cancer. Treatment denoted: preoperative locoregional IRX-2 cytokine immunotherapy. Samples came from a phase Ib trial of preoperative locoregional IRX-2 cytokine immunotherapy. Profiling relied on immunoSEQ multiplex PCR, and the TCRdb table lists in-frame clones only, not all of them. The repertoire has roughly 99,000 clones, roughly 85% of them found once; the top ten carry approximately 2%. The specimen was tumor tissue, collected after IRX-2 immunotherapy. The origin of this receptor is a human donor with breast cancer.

The CDR3 DNA reads TGTGCCAGCAGTTTACTTTTCTTCTTTAACTATGGCTACACCTTC. Encoded protein: CASSLLFFFNYGYTF. The chain carries TRBV28 and TRBJ1-2; D gene ambiguous. Germline CDR1 reads MDHEN; CDR2 reads SYDVKM. The V end lost 2 bases, the J end lost 1 base, and 11 bases lay between the germline ends. This CDR3 comprises 15 residues.